The TCR beta chain under discussion was sequenced for a study of T cell responses to AZD1222 COVID-19 vaccine. Trimming cost V 4 bases and J 7 bases, with 17 bases left between them. Germline V gene lookup returns CDR1 ENHRY and CDR2 SYGVKD. The CDR3 extends over 14 amino acids. Repertoires were generated with immunoSEQ multiplex PCR, while TCRdb's copy carries only in-frame clones and drops some. Counted here are around 90,000 clones, around nine tenths occurring once; the ten biggest clones make up 4% to 6%. V usage is TRBV10-3 and J usage is TRBJ2-7; tentatively, D is TRBD2 (5 bases). The source of this sequence is an adult in good health. Sequenced here: peripheral blood, sampled on day 0 of MenACWY control vaccination. CDR3 loop: CAISVEDGDGEQYF. For the CDR3, the DNA is TGTGCCATCAGTGTTGAAGACGGGGATGGGGAGCAGTACTTC.